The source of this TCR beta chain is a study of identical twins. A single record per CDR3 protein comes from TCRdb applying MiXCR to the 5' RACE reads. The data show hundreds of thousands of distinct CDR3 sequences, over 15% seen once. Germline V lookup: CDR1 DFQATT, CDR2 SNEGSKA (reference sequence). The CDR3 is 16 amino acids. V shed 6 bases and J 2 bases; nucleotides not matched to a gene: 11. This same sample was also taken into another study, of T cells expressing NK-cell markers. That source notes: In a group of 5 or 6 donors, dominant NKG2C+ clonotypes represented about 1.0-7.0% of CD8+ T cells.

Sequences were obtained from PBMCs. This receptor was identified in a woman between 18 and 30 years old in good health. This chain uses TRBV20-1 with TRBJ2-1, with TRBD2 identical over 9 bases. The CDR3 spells CSASRAGGQTYNEQFF. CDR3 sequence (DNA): TGCAGTGCGTCGCGAGCGGGAGGACAGACCTACAATGAGCAGTTCTTC.